The 11 T cell receptor beta chains given below trace back to one sample, sequenced in a study of cytomegalovirus exposure and HLA in healthy donors. The primer mix had 60 Vbeta and 13 Jbeta primers. This table comes from immunoSEQ multiplex PCR, and its TCRdb copy is limited to in-frame clones, with some not included. The table records around 98,000 clones, about four fifths of them present only once. The specimen was PBMCs. Receptor source: a middle-aged woman in good health and CMV-seronegative.

CDR3 nucleotides: TGTGCCAGCAGCGGGTTGACAGGGCTTACTGAAGCTTTCTTT. It translates to CASSGLTGLTEAFF. The chain links TRBV7-2 to TRBJ1-1; 7 bases align to TRBD1. Per germline, CDR1 SGHTA and CDR2 FQGNSA. With V trimmed by 5 bases and J by 5 bases, 8 bases remained unmatched. This CDR3 spans 14 amino acids.

The gene calls are TRBV6-5 and TRBJ2-7, with 10 bases aligning to TRBD1. CDR1 and CDR2 (germline): MNHEY, SVGAGI. The trim removed 5 bases at V and 4 bases at J, leaving 5 bases unmatched. The CDR3 loop spans 14 amino acids. CDR3 sequence reads: CASSHPGQGYEQYF. The DNA for the CDR3 is TGTGCCAGCAGTCACCCGGGACAGGGGTACGAGCAGTACTTC.

Notes on this clone: At one boundary the junction diverges from the germline segment, which might be a read error. The chain recombines TRBV7-7 with TRBJ2-5, with D possibly matching TRBD1 (6 bases). The CDR3 is 14 amino acids. Germline V CDR1 and CDR2: SSHAT, FNYEAQ (reference sequence). The CDR3, as DNA: TGTGCTAGCAGCTCCCGGGACAACCAAGAGACCCAGTACTTC. Translation: CASSSRDNQETQYF.

The V gene is TRBV7-2, the J gene TRBJ1-2, with a possible D match to TRBD1 (5 bases). The CDR3 extends over 13 amino acids. Germline loops: CDR1 SGHTA, CDR2 FQGNSA. The V gene lost 5 bases and the J gene lost 7 bases, with 14 bases spanning the gap. CDR3 sequence reads: CASSQQVIGGYTF. CDR3 bases: TGTGCCAGCAGCCAACAGGTGATCGGTGGCTACACCTTC.

This clone was seen a few times. The chain couples TRBV7-3 to TRBJ1-1, with D tentatively TRBD1 (5 bases). V lost 5 bases and J 1 base, leaving 11 bases between the germline ends. This CDR3 spans 14 amino acids. CDR1 SGHTA and CDR2 FQGTGA come from the germline V gene. The CDR3 spells CASSPQGSNTEAFF. CDR3 bases: TGTGCCAGCAGCCCCCAGGGTTCGAACACTGAAGCTTTCTTT.

V usage is TRBV5-1 and J usage is TRBJ2-7; 10 nucleotides line up with TRBD1. J lost 3 bases, V lost 0 bases, and 3 bases had no gene match. Per the germline V gene, CDR1 is SGHRS and CDR2 is YFSETQ. The CDR3 totals 15 residues. CDR3 in amino acids: CASSLGTGGHYEQYF. CDR3 DNA: TGCGCCAGCAGCTTGGGGACAGGGGGTCACTACGAGCAGTACTTC.

The rearrangement uses TRBV5-1 and TRBJ2-5, with TRBD1 identical over 7 bases. Germline trimming cut 4 bases from V and 1 base from J; bases unmatched to any gene: 4. This CDR3 comprises 14 residues. The V gene's germline CDR1 is SGHRS and CDR2 YFSETQ. CDR3 sequence reads: CASSLGTAQETQYF. The CDR3 DNA reads as TGCGCCAGCAGCCTCGGGACAGCCCAAGAGACCCAGTACTTC.

As DNA, the CDR3 is TGTGCCAGCAGCTCGGGACAGAGTAATCAGCCCCAGCATTTT. Residues: CASSSGQSNQPQHF. The chain has TRBV5-6 and TRBJ1-5, with 7 bases matching TRBD1. From germline, CDR1 is SGHDT and CDR2 YYEEEE. J was trimmed by 4 bases and V by 3 bases; bases with no gene match: 4. This CDR3 is built from 14 residues.

V gene TRBV6-6 combines with J gene TRBJ1-5, with D possibly being TRBD1 (5 bases). The CDR3 totals 16 residues. The germline V gene has CDR1 MNHNY and CDR2 SVGAGI (reference sequence). V lost 5 bases to trimming and J lost 3 bases, with 17 bases between them. For the CDR3, the DNA is TGTGCCAGCAGTCTGTCGGGAGGGGCCGACAATCAGCCCCAGCATTTT. As protein: CASSLSGGADNQPQHF.

The chain joins TRBV7-8 to TRBJ1-2; 9 nucleotides agree with TRBD1. This CDR3 contains 13 residues. Germline-derived CDR1 and CDR2 are SGHVS and FQNEAQ. The junction had 3 bases not matched to a gene; V was cut back by 2 bases and J by 8 bases. The CDR3 nucleotides read TGTGCCAGCAGCTTACGGACAGGGGAAGGCTACACCTTC. Translating gives CASSLRTGEGYTF.

The chain links TRBV5-1 to TRBJ1-1; D is undetermined. The germline V gene encodes CDR1 SGHRS and CDR2 YFSETQ. The CDR3 has 13 amino acids. Trimming left V 0 bases short and J 2 bases short, with 5 bases between. The DNA of the CDR3 is TGCGCCAGCAGCTTGGTGGCTAACACTGAAGCTTTCTTT. It is translated as CASSLVANTEAFF.